Included here is one TCR beta chain sequence, with context. Its cognate antigen is unknown. CDR1 and CDR2 from the germline V gene are ENHRY and SYGVKD. V lost 7 bases, J lost 0 bases, and 12 bases lay in between. The length of the CDR3 is 14 residues. This record belongs to a study of shared clonotypes between healthy human individuals. Study-wide findings and caveats: Sequencing depth was predicted to influence how clonotypes are shared among donors.

In the authors' methods: Quality scores were absent from the junction-only immunoSEQ sequences, so filtering differed. Profiled with immunoSEQ multiplex PCR; TCRdb holds only in-frame clones, not every one. D and trimming come from the DNA, and the V and J calls and clone size come from that table. The sample holds a few million clones, more than 90% seen once. The genes are TRBV10-3 and TRBJ1-2; D is perhaps TRBD1 (5 bases). This clonotype was sampled from a man aged 18 to 29 in good health. Material: naive CD4+ T cells sorted from blood. The subset here: CD45RA+ positively selected. This chain's CDR3 is CAITAGPPNYGYTF. Written as DNA, the CDR3 is TGTGCCATCACCGCAGGGCCTCCTAACTATGGCTACACCTTC.